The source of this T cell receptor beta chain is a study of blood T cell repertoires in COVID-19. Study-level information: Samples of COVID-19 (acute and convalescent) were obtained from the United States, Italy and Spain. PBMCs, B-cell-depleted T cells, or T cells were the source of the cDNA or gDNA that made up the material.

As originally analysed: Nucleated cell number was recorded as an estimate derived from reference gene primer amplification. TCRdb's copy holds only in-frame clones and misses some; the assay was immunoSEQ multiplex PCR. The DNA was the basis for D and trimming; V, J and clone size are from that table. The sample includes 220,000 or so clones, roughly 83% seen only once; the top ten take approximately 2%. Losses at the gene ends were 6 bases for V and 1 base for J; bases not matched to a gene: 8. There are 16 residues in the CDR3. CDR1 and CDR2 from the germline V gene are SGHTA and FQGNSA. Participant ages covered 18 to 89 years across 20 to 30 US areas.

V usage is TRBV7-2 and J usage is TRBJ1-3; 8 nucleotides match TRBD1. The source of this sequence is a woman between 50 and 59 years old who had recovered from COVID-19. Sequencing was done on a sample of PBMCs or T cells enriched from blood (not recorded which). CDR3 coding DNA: TGTGCCAGCAGAGCCCAGGGGGCTCTATCTGGAAACACCATATATTTT. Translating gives CASRAQGALSGNTIYF.